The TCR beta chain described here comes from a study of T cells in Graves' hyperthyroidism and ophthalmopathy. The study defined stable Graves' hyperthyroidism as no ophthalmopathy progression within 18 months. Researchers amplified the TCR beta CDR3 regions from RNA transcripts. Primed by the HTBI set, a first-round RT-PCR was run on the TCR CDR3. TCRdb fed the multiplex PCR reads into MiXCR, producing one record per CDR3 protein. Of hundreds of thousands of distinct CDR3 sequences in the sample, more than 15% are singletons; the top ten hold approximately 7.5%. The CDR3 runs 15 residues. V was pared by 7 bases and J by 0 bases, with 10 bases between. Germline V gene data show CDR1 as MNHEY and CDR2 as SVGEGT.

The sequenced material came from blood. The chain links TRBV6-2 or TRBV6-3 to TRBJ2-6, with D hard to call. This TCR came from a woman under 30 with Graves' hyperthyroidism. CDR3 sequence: CASTPSISGANVLTF. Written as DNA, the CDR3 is TGTGCCAGCACCCCCAGCATCTCTGGGGCCAACGTCCTGACTTTC.